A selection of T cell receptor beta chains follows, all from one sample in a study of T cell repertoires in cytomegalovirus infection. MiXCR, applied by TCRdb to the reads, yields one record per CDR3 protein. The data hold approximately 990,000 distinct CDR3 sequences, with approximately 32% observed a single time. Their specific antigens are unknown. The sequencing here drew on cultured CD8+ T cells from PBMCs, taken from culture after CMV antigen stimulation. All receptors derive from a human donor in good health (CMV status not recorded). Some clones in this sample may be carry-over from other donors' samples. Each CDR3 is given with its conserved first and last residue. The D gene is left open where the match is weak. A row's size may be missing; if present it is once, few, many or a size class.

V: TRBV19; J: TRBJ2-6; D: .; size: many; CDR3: CASSPYRVGGANVLTF; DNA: TGTGCCAGTAGTCCCTACAGGGTCGGCGGGGCCAACGTCCTGACTTTC
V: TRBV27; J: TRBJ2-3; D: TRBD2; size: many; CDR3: CASSLFLAGGPTDTQYF; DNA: TGTGCCAGCAGTTTATTTCTAGCGGGGGGGCCCACAGATACGCAGTATTTT
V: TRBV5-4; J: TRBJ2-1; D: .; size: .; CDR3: CASSLAWGDRDNEQFF; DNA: TGTGCCAGCAGCTTGGCGTGGGGGGACCGAGACAATGAGCAGTTCTTC
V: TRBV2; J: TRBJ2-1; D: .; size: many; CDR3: CASRTQDIPRGNEQFF; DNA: TGTGCCAGCAGGACCCAGGACATTCCGAGGGGCAATGAGCAGTTCTTC
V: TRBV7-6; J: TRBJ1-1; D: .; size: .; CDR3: CASSPRGGLQNTEAFF; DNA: TGTGCCAGCAGCCCCCGGGGTGGACTTCAGAACACTGAAGCTTTCTTT
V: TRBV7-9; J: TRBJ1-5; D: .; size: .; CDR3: CASSGGRGDQPQHF; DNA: TGTGCCAGCAGTGGAGGAAGAGGAGATCAGCCCCAGCATTTT
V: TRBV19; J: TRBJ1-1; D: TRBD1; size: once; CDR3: CASSGTAGVNTEAFF; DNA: TGTGCCAGTAGTGGGACAGCCGGTGTGAACACTGAAGCTTTCTTT
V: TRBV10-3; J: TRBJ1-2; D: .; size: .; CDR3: CAIRDNDNYGYTF; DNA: TGTGCCATCAGGGACAACGATAACTATGGCTACACCTTC
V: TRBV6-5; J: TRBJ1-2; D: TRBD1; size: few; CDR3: CASRKGATYGYTF; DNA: TGTGCCAGCAGAAAGGGGGCTACCTATGGCTACACCTTC
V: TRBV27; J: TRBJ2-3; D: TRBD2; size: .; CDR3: CASSPTSGVSDTQYF; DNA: TGTGCCAGCAGTCCGACTAGCGGGGTGTCAGATACGCAGTATTTT
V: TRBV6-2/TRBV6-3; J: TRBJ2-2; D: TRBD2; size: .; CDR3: CASSSREGVTGELFF; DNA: TGTGCCAGCAGTTCGCGGGAGGGGGTCACCGGGGAGCTGTTTTTT
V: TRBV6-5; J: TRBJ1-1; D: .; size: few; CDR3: CATGGLEAFF; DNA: TGTGCCACGGGAGGCCTTGAAGCTTTCTTT
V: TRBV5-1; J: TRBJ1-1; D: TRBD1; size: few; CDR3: CASSYQGQGVNTEAFF; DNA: TGCGCCAGCAGTTATCAGGGACAGGGGGTGAACACTGAAGCTTTCTTT
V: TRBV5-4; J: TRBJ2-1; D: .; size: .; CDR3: CAGLQDPSYNEQFF; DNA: TGTGCCGGCCTACAGGATCCCAGCTACAATGAGCAGTTCTTC
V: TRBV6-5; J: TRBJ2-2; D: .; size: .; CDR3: CASSPRQDLNTGELFF; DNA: TGTGCCAGCAGCCCCCGACAGGACTTGAACACCGGGGAGCTGTTTTTT
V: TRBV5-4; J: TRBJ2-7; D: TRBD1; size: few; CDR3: CASSYPGQDSYEQYF; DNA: TGTGCCAGCAGTTATCCGGGACAGGATTCCTACGAGCAGTACTTC
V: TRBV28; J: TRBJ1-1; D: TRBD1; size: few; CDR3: CASSTPGQGAREAFF; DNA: TGTGCCAGCAGTACCCCCGGGCAGGGGGCAAGAGAAGCTTTCTTT
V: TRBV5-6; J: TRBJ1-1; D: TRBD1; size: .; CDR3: CASSQGGRNTEAFF; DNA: TGTGCCAGCAGTCAGGGGGGAAGGAACACTGAAGCTTTCTTT
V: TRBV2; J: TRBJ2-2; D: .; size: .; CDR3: CASSGSLGELFF; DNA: TGTGCCAGCAGTGGGTCCCTCGGGGAGCTGTTTTTT
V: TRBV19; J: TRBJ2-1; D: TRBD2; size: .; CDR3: CASVPGGSLDNEQFF; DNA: TGTGCCAGTGTTCCGGGAGGGAGTCTCGACAATGAGCAGTTCTTC